Described below is a single T cell receptor beta chain sequence and its context. V trimming: 4 bases; J trimming: 3 bases; junction bases outside the gene matches: 9. This CDR3 has 16 amino acids. Germline CDR1 and CDR2: SNHLY and FYNNEI. This record belongs to a study of blood T cell repertoires in COVID-19. Study at large: The United States, Italy and Spain were the sources of the acute and convalescent COVID-19 samples. PBMCs, B-cell-depleted T cells, or T cells were the source of the cDNA or gDNA that made up the material.

In the study's own analysis: For nucleated cells, counts were estimated from reference gene primer amplification. Clones were read by immunoSEQ multiplex PCR, and TCRdb kept only the in-frame ones, dropping some. The V and J calls and clone size were taken over from that table, and D and trimming were inferred from the DNA. The table shows about 120,000 clones, with about four fifths occurring only once. Source material: peripheral blood. The TCR originated in a human donor in a cohort sampled during active COVID-19. The chain links TRBV2 to TRBJ1-3, with 7 bases identical to TRBD1. Here the CDR3 reads CASSVWGGDSGNTIYF. DNA of the CDR3: TGTGCCAGCAGTGTCTGGGGCGGGGACAGTGGAAACACCATATATTTT.